Presented here are 5 T cell receptor beta chains from one specimen sequenced in a study of blood T cells in healthy people across ages. A second about 6 to 12 cycle PCR used barcoded and J-beta primers. TCRdb independently ran MiXCR on the 5' RACE reads; one entry per CDR3 protein. The sample yields some 290,000 distinct CDR3 sequences, 25% to 30% seen once. The sequenced material came from blood. These receptors originate from a woman in her 70s in good health.

The CDR3 DNA reads TGTGCCAGCAGTTCCGGGGGCGGGAGCAATCAGCCCCAGCATTTT. This encodes CASSSGGGSNQPQHF. The V and J genes are TRBV7-2 and TRBJ1-5, with D perhaps matching TRBD1 (6 bases). The CDR3 runs 15 residues. Trimming shortened V by 6 bases and J by 1 base, and 13 bases separated the two germline ends. Germline loops: CDR1 SGHTA, CDR2 FQGNSA.

Concerning this clonotype: This CDR3 is missing its conserved last phenylalanine or tryptophan, likely due to a read error. The chain joins TRBV7-2 to TRBJ2-7; D is undetermined. CDR3 length equals 14 residues. Trimming stripped 2 bases from V and 0 bases from J, with 8 bases between. Germline lookup yields CDR1 SGHTA and CDR2 FQGNSA. The CDR3 DNA sequence: TGTGCCAGCAGCTTATACCGGTTCTCCTACGAGCAGTACCTC. It yields the protein CASSLYRFSYEQYL.

The V gene is TRBV24-1, the J gene TRBJ2-1; 11 bases agree with TRBD2. J lost 5 bases, V lost 3 bases, and 5 bases had no gene match. The CDR3 totals 16 residues. Per the germline V gene, CDR1 is KGHDR and CDR2 is SFDVKD. CDR3 sequence: CATSDLGTSGNNEQFF. In DNA, the CDR3 is TGTGCCACCAGTGATCTCGGGACTAGCGGTAACAATGAGCAGTTCTTC.

The genes are TRBV27 and TRBJ2-7, with 7 bases matching TRBD1. Germline lookup yields CDR1 MNHEY and CDR2 SMNVEV (reference sequence). The CDR3 has 14 residues. The V segment lost 6 bases and the J segment 4 bases; nucleotides outside the gene matches: 9. The CDR3 reads CASRTPGQPYEQYF. The CDR3 DNA follows: TGTGCCAGCAGGACACCGGGACAGCCGTACGAGCAGTACTTC.

This clonotype was recorded only once. The CDR3 region has the DNA TGTGCCAGCAGTGAAGCTAAGTCACGAAATAATTCACCCCTCCACTTT. Protein sequence: CASSEAKSRNNSPLHF. This chain connects TRBV6-1 to TRBJ1-6; no reliable D call. Trimming pared 0 bases from V and 5 bases from J, leaving 11 bases between. From germline, CDR1 is MNHNS and CDR2 SASEGT. The CDR3 has 16 amino acids.